This TCR beta chain was retrieved from a study of T cells after posttransplantation cyclophosphamide. The protocol was immunoSEQ multiplex PCR, while the TCRdb copy is restricted to in-frame clones and leaves out a portion. The top ten clones hold 0.25% to 0.3% of a sample with more than 15,000 clones, 94% of them seen once. Study-wide results and caveats: TRB overlap between skin or GI tissue T cells and blood was limited. Recipient CMV seropositivity and CMV reactivation strongly tracked TRB clonality. Donor CD8+ memory clones often dominated recipient blood repertoires at later times.

In the case of this clone: Its specificity is not known.

The CDR3 is 15 residues long. CDR1 is SGDLS and CDR2 is YYNGEE in the germline V gene. The trim removed 4 bases at V and 3 bases at J, leaving 6 bases unmatched. The naive gate required viable CD3+CD4+ or CD3+CD8+ cells with CCR7+CD45RA+CD45RO-CD95-CD27+CD28+ phenotype. Peripheral blood was collected from the related graft donor on the marrow donation day. Source material: naive CD4+ T cells sorted from blood. The chain combines TRBV9 with TRBJ1-4; 7 nucleotides line up with TRBD1. The sequence was obtained from a woman aged 45-59 years in good health and a related stem cell transplant donor. CDR3 DNA sequence: TGTGCCAGCAGCACAACCGGGACAGCTAATGAAAAACTGTTTTTT. It is translated as CASSTTGTANEKLFF. Full variable domain (remainder filled in from reference TRBV9 and TRBJ1-4): DSGVTQTPKHLITATGQRVTLRCSPRSGDLSVYWYQQSLDQGLQFLIQYYNGEERAKGNILERFSAQQFPDLHSELNLSSLELGDSALYFCASSTTGTANEKLFFGSGTQLSVL.